This T cell receptor (beta chain) was recovered during a study of T-cell reconstitution after alpha-beta-depleted transplantation in children. TCRbeta library construction was performed incorporating unique molecular identifiers. TCRdb reprocessed the PCR reads via MiXCR and lists one record per CDR3 protein. This table has roughly 350,000 distinct CDR3 sequences, 10% appearing once. J gave up 4 bases and V 5 bases, and 1 base lay outside the gene matches. This CDR3 has 14 residues. Germline V gene sequence: CDR1 MNHEY, CDR2 SVGAGI. This clonotype was seen ten or more times. The gene calls are TRBV6-5 and TRBJ2-1, with 11 bases matching TRBD2. Material: PBMCs from the stem cell graft donor, obtained from the stem cell graft. The receptor comes from a human donor who donated a stem cell graft to a child with acute lymphoblastic leukemia. In DNA form, the CDR3 reads TGTGCCAGCAGTCCTAGCGGGAGGTACAATGAGCAGTTCTTC. It is translated as CASSPSGRYNEQFF.